These 26 T cell receptor beta chains were all obtained from the same sample, sequenced in a study of blood T cell repertoires in COVID-19. Assay: immunoSEQ multiplex PCR; the TCRdb copy retains only in-frame clones and omits some. The sample contains more than 150,000 clones, 94% of which appear only once. Input material: peripheral blood. The receptors originated from a young man with COVID-19, enrolled during active disease.

This chain uses TRBV30 with TRBJ1-2; 10 bases are a match to TRBD1. The CDR3 consists of 13 residues. Trimming at V came to 3 bases and at J to 8 bases, leaving 6 bases not matched to a gene. CDR1 and CDR2 from the germline V gene are GTSNPN and SVGIG (reference sequence). The chain's CDR3 is CAWRKTGGRGYTF. In nucleotides, the CDR3 is TGTGCCTGGAGGAAGACAGGGGGCCGGGGCTACACCTTC.

Comments on this clone: Other DNA sequences in the same sample also yield this CDR3. The chain employs TRBV6-1 and TRBJ2-7, with D possibly being TRBD1 (5 bases). V dropped 2 bases and J dropped 4 bases, with 6 bases sitting between them. The CDR3 has 12 residues. In germline, CDR1 is MNHNS, CDR2 SASEGT. Written as DNA, the CDR3 is TGTGCCAGCAGTGAAACAGGATACGAGCAGTACTTC. Its translation is CASSETGYEQYF.

This chain links TRBV25-1 with TRBJ1-1, with 12 bases matching TRBD1. The CDR3 is 16 amino acids. V gave up 2 bases and J gave up 6 bases; unmatched junction bases: 7. Germline lookup yields CDR1 MGHDK and CDR2 SYGVNS. CDR3 residues: CASSEPAGTGGPEAFF. For the CDR3, the DNA is TGTGCCAGCAGTGAACCAGCAGGGACAGGGGGCCCTGAAGCTTTCTTT.

This clone was counted between two and nine times. This chain connects TRBV12-3 or TRBV12-4 to TRBJ1-2; D possibly corresponds to TRBD1 (6 bases). CDR3 length: 12 residues. V lost 5 bases and J lost 8, with 12 bases in between. The CDR3 sequence: CASSAQGHGYTF. CDR3 coding DNA: TGTGCCAGCAGTGCCCAGGGGCACGGCTACACCTTC.

V gene TRBV6-6 combines with J gene TRBJ1-4; possible D gene TRBD1, 6 bases. The V end lost 5 bases, the J end lost 7 bases, and 11 bases lay between the germline ends. Germline V gene data show CDR1 as MNHNY and CDR2 as SVGAGI (reference sequence). The CDR3 length is 13 residues. The CDR3 DNA sequence: TGTGCCAGCAGTACGGGACACAGTGAAAAACTGTTTTTT. It yields the protein CASSTGHSEKLFF.

This rearrangement joins TRBV5-6 to TRBJ1-6; D gene uncertain. CDR3 length equals 17 residues. The ends were cut back, 0 bases at V and 0 bases at J, with 10 bases in the middle. The germline V gene encodes CDR1 SGHDT and CDR2 YYEEEE. The CDR3 protein is CASSLGALSSYNSPLHF. The DNA of the CDR3 is TGTGCCAGCAGCTTGGGGGCCTTGAGCTCCTATAATTCACCCCTCCACTTT.

This chain links TRBV9 with TRBJ2-2; 11 bases match TRBD1. CDR1 and CDR2 from the germline V gene are SGDLS and YYNGEE. J gave up 5 bases and V 3 bases, and 3 bases lay outside the gene matches. The CDR3 runs 15 residues. For the CDR3, the DNA is TGTGCCAGCAGCGGGACAGGGGGCAGGACCGGGGAGCTGTTTTTT. Protein: CASSGTGGRTGELFF.

On this clone itself: Other DNA sequences in this sample translate to the same CDR3. The chain couples TRBV4-1 to TRBJ2-7; 7 nucleotides line up with TRBD1. Germline values: CDR1 MGHRA, CDR2 YSYEKL. V lost 1 base and J lost 2; bases outside the gene matches: 2. The CDR3 is 14 amino acids. CDR3 DNA sequence: TGCGCCAGCAGCCAAGGACAGGGCGCCTACGAGCAGTACTTC. Its protein product is CASSQGQGAYEQYF.

The rearrangement uses TRBV3-1 (or the pseudogene TRBV3-2) and TRBJ1-2; maybe TRBD1 (6 bases). In germline, CDR1 is LGHDT, CDR2 YNNKEL (reference sequence). V gave up 0 bases and J gave up 6 bases, with 14 bases separating them. This CDR3 contains 15 residues. The CDR3 nucleotides read TGTGCCAGCAGCCAAGAGGGGGCCCGGTTCCATGGCTACACCTTC. This encodes CASSQEGARFHGYTF.

The V and J genes are TRBV11-2 and TRBJ1-4; D remains ambiguous. CDR1 SGHAT and CDR2 FQNNGV come from the germline V gene. The CDR3 runs 14 residues. Trimming removed 3 bases at V and 0 bases at J, with 5 bases between. The chain's CDR3 is CASSFGATNEKLFF. The CDR3 bases are TGTGCCAGCAGCTTCGGTGCAACTAATGAAAAACTGTTTTTT.

The J gene is TRBJ2-7, the V gene TRBV2; TRBD1 aligns across 8 bases. CDR3 length: 14 amino acids. Germline CDR1 and CDR2: SNHLY and FYNNEI. V lost 7 bases and J lost 0; bases outside the gene matches: 5. The CDR3 sequence: CASTGQGSSYEQYF. The CDR3 DNA reads as TGTGCCAGCACCGGACAGGGCAGCTCCTACGAGCAGTACTTC. Full variable domain (rest looked up from reference TRBV2 and TRBJ2-7): EPEVTQTPSHQVTQMGQEVILRCVPISNHLYFYWYRQILGQKVEFLVSFYNNEISEKSEIFDDQFSVERPDGSNFTLKIRSTKLEDSAMYFCASTGQGSSYEQYFGPGTRLTVT.

The V and J genes are TRBV10-2 and TRBJ2-1; 13 nucleotides line up with TRBD2. The germline V gene encodes CDR1 WSHSY and CDR2 SAAADI. Losses at the gene ends were 3 bases for V and 7 bases for J; bases not matched to a gene: 6. The CDR3 is 16 amino acids. CDR3 residues: CASSELAGGLVNEQFF. Written as DNA, the CDR3 is TGCGCCAGCAGTGAACTAGCGGGGGGGCTAGTGAATGAGCAGTTCTTC.

V and J are TRBV5-1 and TRBJ1-3, with D tentatively TRBD1 (6 bases). V shed 1 base and J shed 4 bases, with 12 bases lying between them. Germline CDR1 is SGHRS and CDR2 is YFSETQ. The CDR3 loop spans 15 amino acids. For the CDR3, the DNA is TGCGCCAGCAGCTTGCGGGGGGCCATCGGAAACACCATATATTTT. The encoded protein is CASSLRGAIGNTIYF.

CDR3 in amino acids: CAWSPGQLNYGYTF. The CDR3 DNA reads TGTGCCTGGAGTCCGGGACAGCTTAACTATGGCTACACCTTC. The rearrangement joins TRBV30 to TRBJ1-2, with 7 bases aligning to TRBD1. The CDR3 is 14 amino acids. Germline V gives CDR1 GTSNPN, CDR2 SVGIG (reference sequence). V was pared by 2 bases and J by 1 base, with 4 bases of the junction left unmatched.

The gene calls are TRBV6-5 and TRBJ2-7, with TRBD1 matching over 7 bases. Germline V lookup: CDR1 MNHEY, CDR2 SVGAGI. V was pared by 5 bases and J by 1 base, with 5 bases of the junction left unmatched. The CDR3 is 14 residues long. The CDR3 region has the DNA TGTGCCAGCAGTAGGGACAGTCGGTCCTACGAGCAGTACTTC. It encodes CASSRDSRSYEQYF.

The rearrangement links TRBV5-1 to TRBJ2-6, with 9 bases fitting TRBD2. Looked up from germline, CDR1 is SGHRS and CDR2 is YFSETQ. This CDR3 has 18 residues. V was clipped by 0 bases and J by 0 bases; unmatched bases: 4. CDR3 coding DNA: TGCGCCAGCAGCTTGGGGCTAGCGGGGCGCTCTGGGGCCAACGTCCTGACTTTC. Translation: CASSLGLAGRSGANVLTF.

The J gene is TRBJ2-7, the V gene TRBV20-1; 12 nucleotides match TRBD2. The V and J ends lost 3 bases and 3 bases, in that order; junction bases with no gene match: 6. CDR3 length equals 15 residues. CDR1 DFQATT and CDR2 SNEGSKA come from the germline V gene (reference sequence). The CDR3 reads CSASDLAGGVYEQYF. In DNA, the CDR3 is TGCAGTGCTAGTGATCTAGCGGGGGGGGTCTACGAGCAGTACTTC.

The chain has TRBV9 and TRBJ2-3; tentatively, D is TRBD2 (7 bases). V was trimmed by 3 bases and J by 0 bases, leaving 14 bases between them. The length of the CDR3 is 16 residues. Germline CDR1 reads SGDLS; CDR2 reads YYNGEE. The CDR3 spells CASSELAGASTDTQYF. CDR3 DNA sequence: TGTGCCAGCAGCGAATTGGCGGGGGCGAGCACAGATACGCAGTATTTT.

The chain combines TRBV6-6 with TRBJ1-1; D is possibly TRBD1 (6 bases). Germline V gene lookup returns CDR1 MNHNY and CDR2 SVGAGI (reference sequence). This CDR3 has 16 amino acids. Trimming removed 2 bases from V and 7 bases from J, with 20 bases in between. The CDR3 loop reads CASSYQGKGSPIEAFF. CDR3 DNA sequence: TGTGCCAGCAGTTACCAGGGGAAAGGGTCCCCGATTGAAGCTTTCTTT.

The rearrangement uses TRBV10-3 and TRBJ2-7; 9 positions match TRBD1. Germline trimming cut 9 bases from V and 4 bases from J; bases unmatched to any gene: 7. Germline V gene lookup returns CDR1 ENHRY and CDR2 SYGVKD. The CDR3 extends over 13 amino acids. DNA of the CDR3: TGTGCCATTTCACAGGGGGCTGGGTACGAGCAGTACTTC. It is translated as CAISQGAGYEQYF.

This chain uses TRBV10-3 with TRBJ2-7, with D perhaps TRBD1 (6 bases). The CDR3 is 14 amino acids. V gave up 4 bases and J gave up 0 bases, with 10 bases separating them. Looked up from germline, CDR1 is ENHRY and CDR2 is SYGVKD. Here the CDR3 reads CAISATGLSYEQYF. DNA of the CDR3: TGTGCCATCAGTGCGACAGGCCTCTCCTACGAGCAGTACTTC.

The chain combines TRBV5-1 with TRBJ2-5; 8 bases agree with TRBD1. CDR3 length: 15 residues. V was clipped by 4 bases and J by 3 bases; unmatched bases: 8. Germline lookup yields CDR1 SGHRS and CDR2 YFSETQ. For the CDR3, the DNA is TGCGCCAGCAGCGGACCAACGGGACAGGAAGAGACCCAGTACTTC. Protein: CASSGPTGQEETQYF.

CDR3 protein: CSVDLLRDTSLTKQFF. The DNA of the CDR3 is TGCAGCGTTGATTTGTTAAGAGACACAAGTCTAACAAAGCAGTTCTTC. The chain recombines TRBV29-1 with TRBJ2-1; D is ambiguous. From germline, CDR1 is SQVTM and CDR2 ANQGSEA. V lost 3 bases to trimming and J lost 11 bases, with 26 bases between them. CDR3 length: 16 residues.

This clone is a singleton in its sample. This rearrangement joins TRBV7-9 to TRBJ1-2, with D unclear. The germline V gene has CDR1 SEHNR and CDR2 FQNEAQ (reference sequence). V lost 3 bases and J 7 bases, leaving 12 bases between the germline ends. This CDR3 is 13 amino acids long. CDR3 region: CASSLDPRGGYTF. The CDR3 DNA reads as TGTGCCAGCAGCTTGGATCCTCGGGGTGGCTACACCTTC.

This sequence joins TRBV6-5 and TRBJ1-2, with D possibly matching TRBD1 (5 bases). Germline V gives CDR1 MNHEY, CDR2 SVGAGI. The CDR3 consists of 14 residues. Trimming left V 7 bases short and J 8 bases short, with 20 bases between. The CDR3 DNA sequence: TGTGCCAGCACGAACCCTGGGACTCTAGGAGGCTACACCTTC. This gives the protein CASTNPGTLGGYTF.

The V call is TRBV24-1, the J call TRBJ2-5; the match to TRBD1 covers 10 bases. This CDR3 region has 16 residues. Germline CDR1 and CDR2: KGHDR and SFDVKD. Losses at the gene ends were 3 bases for V and 6 bases for J; bases not matched to a gene: 9. CDR3 region: CATSDGPGQGFQTQYF. The CDR3 nucleotides read TGTGCCACCAGTGATGGGCCGGGACAGGGGTTCCAGACCCAGTACTTC.